This T cell receptor beta chain appears in the sequencing data of a study of blood T cell repertoires in COVID-19. In the source study's methods: By means of reference gene primer amplification, nucleated cell counts were estimated. Measured with immunoSEQ multiplex PCR; TCRdb has only the in-frame clones, and not every one. D and trimming come from the DNA, and the V and J calls and clone size come from that table. Of some 240,000 clones listed, 75% to 90% are singletons. This receptor was identified in a middle-aged woman who had recovered from COVID-19. The specimen sequenced was peripheral blood.

CDR3 region: CATSELAGGPADTQYF. The CDR3 DNA is TGTGCCACCAGTGAGTTAGCGGGAGGGCCCGCAGATACGCAGTATTTT. The rearrangement joins TRBV24-1 to TRBJ2-3; 11 bases match TRBD2. J was trimmed by 4 bases and V by 4 bases; bases with no gene match: 6. The CDR3 totals 16 residues. In germline, CDR1 is KGHDR, CDR2 SFDVKD.